This T cell receptor beta chain was sequenced during a study of T cells after yellow fever vaccination. Study-wide results and limits: Of the clonotypes, a small share occurred in both CD4 and CD8 compartments.

The germline V and J ends were trimmed by 3 bases and 5 bases, with 11 bases remaining between them. CDR1 PRHDT and CDR2 FYEKMQ come from the germline V gene (reference sequence). The CDR3 totals 15 residues. In making TCR cDNA, 5'RACE template switching added a universal primer site and UMIs to it. Via MiXCR, TCRdb re-called the 5' RACE reads, giving one row per CDR3 protein. The sample lists some 350,000 distinct CDR3 sequences, 4.1% occurring once. In its sample, this clonotype was seen a few times. What it recognizes is unknown. The receptor was derived from a man between 18 and 29 years old who received the YFV17D yellow fever vaccine. The rearrangement joins TRBV13 to TRBJ1-6; D gene ambiguous. The material was PBMCs, obtained 5 days after the yellow fever booster vaccination. CDR3 coding DNA: TGTGCCAGCAGCTTCACCGGGGAAAATAATTCACCCCTCCACTTT. The encoded protein is CASSFTGENNSPLHF.